This T cell receptor beta chain was documented in a study of graft-versus-host responses after intestinal transplantation (dated by TCRdb to the early 2020s). About the investigation overall: The transplants that recipients received were multivisceral, liver-intestinal, or isolated intestinal. All recipients received anti-thymocyte globulin induction followed by maintenance tacrolimus and steroids for about three years. After intestinal transplantation, graft-versus-host and host-versus-graft alloreactive T cell clones in the graft, circulation and bone marrow were tracked using bulk TCR-beta CDR3 sequencing. To identify alloreactive clones, pre-transplant mixed lymphocyte reaction products were sequenced and compared with unstimulated pre-transplant donor and recipient T cells. Of the 20 to 30 intestinal transplant recipients enrolled in the cohort, one of whom was a retransplant, a few patients without pretransplant specimens were excluded. Donor T cell macrochimerism was defined as a peak of at least 4% donor T cells among recipient peripheral blood mononuclear cells. Rather than being sequenced by the commercial service, samples from three later patients were sequenced in-house on an Illumina MiSeq and processed with MiXCR. What the study reported, not specific to this receptor: High GvH to HvG T cell clonal ratios were observed in the allografts of patients with donor T cell macrochimerism. Peak levels of circulating GvH clones were associated with declines in HvG clones early after transplant. GvH clones were detected in recipient bone marrow, and some appeared earlier in ileal mucosa or blood, consistent with an intestinal mucosal origin. The conclusions were limited by the relatively low number and heterogeneity of the intestinal transplant patients.

The sample's time point label is to be understood as: cells obtained before transplantation from donor or recipient. In mixed lymphocyte reactions, about 200,000 CFSE-labeled pre-transplant responders were plated with about 200,000 irradiated violet-dye-labeled stimulators and cultured for less than seven days. After the mixed lymphocyte reaction, proliferating CD3+CD4+CFSE-low and CD3+CD8+CFSE-low responder cells were FACS-sorted on a BD Influx sorter. Library preparation employed the immunoSEQ multiplex PCR assay. For most patients, genomic DNA was isolated with the Qiagen DNeasy Blood and Tissue Kit and sent frozen to Adaptive Biotechnologies for TCR sequencing. For most patients, high-throughput TCR-beta CDR3 sequencing of genomic DNA was performed by Adaptive Biotechnologies. The authors' analysis ran thus. Adaptive's ImmunoSEQ software supplied the TCR sequencing data for 15 to 20 patients, while MiXCR and VDJtools were used to process a few other patients. To correct CD4 versus CD8 sorting errors, sequences present in both subsets at a frequency ratio below 5:1 were removed. Because the origin of CDR3 nucleotide sequences shared between donor and recipient could not be assigned, those sequences were removed. To be classed as alloreactive, a clone needed at least 2-fold expansion over unstimulated cells and a minimum CFSE-low frequency of 0.002% (template counts) or 0.001% (read counts). Clones were considered mappable if detected in sequenced pre-transplant spleen, lymph node, or MLR CFSE-low populations of the donor or recipient. Cumulative frequency of alloreactive clones was calculated as a percentage of all sequences weighted by copy number. Drawn from immuneACCESS, this table holds only the in-frame rearrangements with V and J called that TCRdb kept. Clones are partly lost; checked studies trace under half to an unresolved V gene and leave the rest unexplained. For V, J and clone size, that table is used; D and trimming come from the DNA. The sample records about 18,000 clones, more than 30% of which are singletons. The ten largest clones take up around 0.82% of the sample.

Taken from cysteine to phenylalanine, the CDR3 has 15 residues. Only the CDR3 portion is preserved as DNA: 45 bases, with reading frame beginning at the first base. For this chain, trimming is 5 bases at the V end and 0 bases at the J end, and the number of junction bases without a gene match is 4. Taken from the germline V gene, the CDR1 and CDR2 loops are SGHNT and YENEEA. This clone is medium-sized (0.01 to 0.1%) in terms of sample share. The record has no base qualities; no much larger clone is one base away. The input for sequencing was alloreactive CD4+ T cells from a mixed lymphocyte reaction culture, taken before intestinal transplant. Explained via the paper, the cell subset or site label denotes: CFSE-low proliferating T cells sorted from approximately six-day pre-transplant mixed lymphocyte reaction (GvH or HvG direction). The chain employs TRBV11-3 and TRBJ2-7, with TRBD1 identical over 10 junction bases. This sequence originates from a human patient who received an intestinal transplant. The CDR3 sequence is CASSHGDRGSYEQYF. In nucleotide form, the sequence is TGTGCCAGCAGCCACGGGGACAGGGGCTCCTACGAGCAGTACTTC.